This T cell receptor beta chain appears in the sequencing data of a study of shared clonotypes between healthy human individuals. Study-level findings and limits: Only blood underwent sampling, and tissue repertoires likely differ.

TCRdb keeps only in-frame clones here, not all; method: immunoSEQ multiplex PCR. Here the sample spans roughly 640,000 clones, around 72% being singletons. As to this clone: Antigen: not known.

There are 10 residues in the CDR3. Trimming took 0 bases from V and 9 from J, leaving 4 bases between them. The germline V gene has CDR1 SGHTS and CDR2 YDEGEE. Healthy HIV-negative adults with no recent acute infections or vaccinations were recruited as donors. Researchers partitioned CD4+ cells into CD45RA+ naive and CD45RA-negative memory subsets. V and J are TRBV5-8 and TRBJ2-7, with D unclear. The material sequenced was memory CD4+ T cells sorted from blood. Subset defined: CD45RA-negative fraction. This clonotype was obtained from a woman in her thirties in good health. CDR3 residues: CASSLVAQYF. In DNA form, the CDR3 reads TGTGCCAGCAGCTTGGTTGCGCAGTACTTC.